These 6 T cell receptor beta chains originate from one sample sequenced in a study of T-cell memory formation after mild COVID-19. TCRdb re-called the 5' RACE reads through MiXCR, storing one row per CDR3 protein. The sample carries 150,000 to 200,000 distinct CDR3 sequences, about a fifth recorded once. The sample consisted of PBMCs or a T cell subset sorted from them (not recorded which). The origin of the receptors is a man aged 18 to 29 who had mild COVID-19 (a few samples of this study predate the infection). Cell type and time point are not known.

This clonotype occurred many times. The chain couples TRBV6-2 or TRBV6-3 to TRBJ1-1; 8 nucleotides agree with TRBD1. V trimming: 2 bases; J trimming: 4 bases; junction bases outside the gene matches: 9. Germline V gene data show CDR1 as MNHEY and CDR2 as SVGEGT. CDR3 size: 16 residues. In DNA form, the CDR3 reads TGTGCCAGCAGTTACGACCTGACAGGGGAGGCCACTGAAGCTTTCTTT. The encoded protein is CASSYDLTGEATEAFF.

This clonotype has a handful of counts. The CDR3 DNA follows: TGTGCCAGTAGGGGAAGGGAGCTGTTTTTT. Translated, it gives CASRGRELFF. The chain recombines TRBV28 with TRBJ2-2; the D gene is possibly TRBD1 (5 bases). The CDR3 sequence is 10 residues long. V gave up 9 bases and J gave up 9 bases, with 8 bases separating them. CDR1 MDHEN and CDR2 SYDVKM come from the germline V gene.

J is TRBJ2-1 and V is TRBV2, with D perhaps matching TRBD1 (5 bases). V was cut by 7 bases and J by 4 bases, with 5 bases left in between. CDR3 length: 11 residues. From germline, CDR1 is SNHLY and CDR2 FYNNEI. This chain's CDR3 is CASKGYNEQFF. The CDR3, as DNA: TGTGCCAGCAAGGGGTACAATGAGCAGTTCTTC.

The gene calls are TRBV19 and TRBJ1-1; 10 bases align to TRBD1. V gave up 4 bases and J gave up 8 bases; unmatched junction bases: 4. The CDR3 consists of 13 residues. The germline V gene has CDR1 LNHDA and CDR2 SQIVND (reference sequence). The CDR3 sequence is CASSTGQGSEAFF. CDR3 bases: TGTGCCAGTAGTACGGGACAGGGGAGCGAAGCTTTCTTT.

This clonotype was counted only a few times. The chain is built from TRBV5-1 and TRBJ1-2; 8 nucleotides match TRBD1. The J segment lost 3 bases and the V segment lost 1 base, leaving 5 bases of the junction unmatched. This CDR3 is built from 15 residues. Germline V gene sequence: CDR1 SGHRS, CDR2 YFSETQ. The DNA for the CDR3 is TGCGCCAGCAGCTTGATAGTGACAGGGGACTATGGCTACACCTTC. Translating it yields CASSLIVTGDYGYTF.

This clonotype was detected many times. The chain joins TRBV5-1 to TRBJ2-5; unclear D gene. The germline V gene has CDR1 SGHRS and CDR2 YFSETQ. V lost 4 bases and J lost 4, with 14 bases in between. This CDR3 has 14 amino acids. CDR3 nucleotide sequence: TGCGCCAGCAGCCCGGACCCGAACACAGAGACCCAGTACTTC. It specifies CASSPDPNTETQYF.